This TCR beta chain was captured in a study of cytomegalovirus exposure and HLA in healthy donors. Whole-study results and caveats: The classifier reportedly diagnosed cytomegalovirus status with high specificity and sensitivity.

The PCR employed 60 Vbeta primers together with 13 Jbeta primers. Libraries were prepared by immunoSEQ multiplex PCR; TCRdb keeps only in-frame clonotypes and omits some of them. The data show 150,000 to 200,000 clones, about 90% seen once. Turning to this clone: Antigen: not known. Additional DNA sequences in this sample encode the identical CDR3.

CDR3 size: 14 residues. Germline V gene lookup returns CDR1 SGDLS and CDR2 YYNGEE. Deletions cut 0 bases from V and 4 bases from J, with 8 bases between. The source of this sequence is a girl under three years old in good health and CMV-seronegative. The sequenced material came from PBMCs. The chain has TRBV9 and TRBJ1-3, with D tentatively TRBD1 (5 bases). The CDR3 here is CASSVEGSGNTIYF. CDR3 sequence (DNA): TGTGCCAGCAGCGTAGAGGGGTCCGGAAACACCATATATTTT.